This TCR beta chain stems from a study of cytomegalovirus exposure and HLA in healthy donors. Nominal health characterized the donors when sampled, though unrecorded immune exposures were likely. Remarks on this clone: Its target is not known.

Deletions cut 2 bases from V and 2 bases from J, with 9 bases between. The CDR3 extends over 14 amino acids. Per germline, CDR1 MDHEN and CDR2 SYDVKM. Study conclusions and caveats: Many donors shared some public TCRs, even though most TCR sequences were rare. V- and J-gene trimming in TCR beta was tied to a missense DCLRE1C variant by an analysis performed later.

Primers: 60 Vbeta forward and 13 Jbeta reverse. Libraries were prepared by immunoSEQ multiplex PCR; TCRdb keeps only in-frame clonotypes and omits some of them. The table shows 75,000 to 90,000 clones, with 63% occurring only once. The material sequenced was PBMCs. The rearrangement joins TRBV28 to TRBJ1-1; no definite D call. This TCR derives from a middle-aged woman in good health and CMV-seropositive. The chain's CDR3 is CASSLPQINTEAFF. CDR3 in DNA: TGTGCCAGCAGTTTACCCCAGATCAACACTGAAGCTTTCTTT.